This T cell receptor (beta chain) was captured by sequencing in a study of metastatic and nonmetastatic thyroid tumors. Study-level findings and limits: Significantly greater TCR beta diversity was reportedly found in malignant thyroid tumors than in benign nodules (in blood and tumor).

No treatment of any kind had been given to any patient before thyroid surgery. J was trimmed by 4 bases and V by 0 bases; bases with no gene match: 5. CDR3 length: 15 residues. Germline CDR1 DFQATT, CDR2 SNEGSKA (reference sequence). This clone was seen ten or more times. What it binds is unknown. TCRdb reanalyzed the PCR reads via MiXCR. The sample yields about 64,000 clones, roughly 4.1% seen once. Specimen: blood. This receptor was identified in a female donor with papillary thyroid cancer or a benign thyroid nodule (not recorded which). Some clones in this sample may be carry-over from other donors' samples. The V call is TRBV20-1, the J call TRBJ1-5, with TRBD1 identical over 8 bases. The DNA of the CDR3 is TGCAGTGCTAGAGAGACCGGACAGGGAAATCAGCCCCAGCATTTT. Its translation is CSARETGQGNQPQHF.